The following is a T cell receptor beta chain sequence with its context. This clonotype showed up just a few times. The antigen it binds to is not known. No per-base quality is available; no much larger clone lies one base away. The data derive from a study of response to subunit inactivated influenza vaccine (dated by TCRdb to 2017 to 2018). Background on the whole study: The study used deep quantitative T cell receptor repertoire profiling to track responses to a trivalent subunit inactivated influenza vaccine. Summary of the overall study and its limitations: According to the authors, only a limited number of new T cells may be recruited by each seasonal influenza vaccination.

The CDR3 starts with the cysteine, ends with the phenylalanine, and has 15 residues. Of the read, only the CDR3 DNA is kept; its 45 bases are in frame from base 1. The junction shows trimming of 2 bases on V and 5 bases on J, and the gene matches do not reach 6 bases of it. The method behind the library was RT-PCR. The sequencer was an Illumina HiSeq 2500. TCRdb took the public reads, trimmed them with fastp at Q25, ran MiXCR for clone calling and kept in-frame beta chains. Identical CDR3 protein sequences are pooled into one entry, listed with their most common genes and DNA. In this sample the table shows hundreds of thousands of distinct CDR3 sequences, about 25% of which occur a single time. The ten largest clones capture 1.5% to 2% of the sample.

The chain is assembled from TRBV12-3 or TRBV12-4 and TRBJ2-5, with 9 bases in between that match TRBD2. This TCR was recovered from a man in his forties or fifties who received an inactivated influenza vaccine. Donor details come from another sample of the same person, matched by shared clones. Sequencing used CD4+ T cells sorted from PBMCs, obtained around 5 days after vaccination. The CDR3 region: CASSLILAGTETQYF. The DNA reads TGTGCCAGCAGTTTAATTCTAGCGGGAACTGAGACCCAGTACTTC.